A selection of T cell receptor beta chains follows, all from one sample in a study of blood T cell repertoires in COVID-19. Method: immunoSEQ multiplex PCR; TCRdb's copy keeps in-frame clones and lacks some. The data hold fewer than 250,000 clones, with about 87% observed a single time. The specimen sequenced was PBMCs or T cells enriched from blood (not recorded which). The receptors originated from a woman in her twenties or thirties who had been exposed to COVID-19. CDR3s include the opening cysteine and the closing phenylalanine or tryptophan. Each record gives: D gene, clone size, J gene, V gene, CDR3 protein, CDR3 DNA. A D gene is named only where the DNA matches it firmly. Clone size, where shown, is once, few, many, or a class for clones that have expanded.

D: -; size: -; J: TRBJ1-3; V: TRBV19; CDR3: CAIRGSGNTIYF; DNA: TGTGCCATCCGGGGCTCTGGAAACACCATATATTTT
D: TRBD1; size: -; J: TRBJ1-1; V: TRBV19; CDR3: CASSPRTGGTEAFF; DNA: TGTGCCAGTAGTCCGAGGACAGGGGGCACTGAAGCTTTCTTT
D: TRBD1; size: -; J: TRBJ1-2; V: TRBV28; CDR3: CASSLLQGAGYTF; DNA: TGTGCCAGCAGTTTACTTCAGGGGGCTGGCTACACCTTC
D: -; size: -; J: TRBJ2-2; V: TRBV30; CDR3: CAWSLPGELFF; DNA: TGTGCCTGGAGTCTTCCCGGGGAGCTGTTTTTT
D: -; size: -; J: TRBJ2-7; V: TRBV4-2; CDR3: CASSQVGAHEQYF; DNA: TGTGCCAGCAGCCAAGTGGGGGCCCACGAGCAGTACTTC
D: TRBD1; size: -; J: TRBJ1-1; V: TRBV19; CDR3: CASSTRTGMNTEAFF; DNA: TGTGCCAGTAGTACCAGGACAGGGATGAACACTGAAGCTTTCTTT
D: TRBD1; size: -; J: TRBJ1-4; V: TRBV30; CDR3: CAWGQGNEKLFF; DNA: TGTGCCTGGGGACAGGGGAATGAAAAACTGTTTTTT
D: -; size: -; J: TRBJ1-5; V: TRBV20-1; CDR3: CSASGDRDNQPQHF; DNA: TGCAGTGCTAGTGGTGACAGAGACAATCAGCCCCAGCATTTT
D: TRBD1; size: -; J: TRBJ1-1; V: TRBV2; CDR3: CASSGGSTEAFF; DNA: TGTGCCAGTTCAGGGGGGAGCACTGAAGCTTTCTTT
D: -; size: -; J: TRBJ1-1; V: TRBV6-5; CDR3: CASSSHWGVTEAFF; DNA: TGTGCCAGCAGTTCACACTGGGGGGTCACTGAAGCTTTCTTT
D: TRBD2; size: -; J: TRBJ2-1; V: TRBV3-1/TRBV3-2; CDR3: CASSQDLAGGPSYNEQFF; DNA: TGTGCCAGCAGCCAAGACCTAGCGGGAGGTCCCTCCTACAATGAGCAGTTCTTC
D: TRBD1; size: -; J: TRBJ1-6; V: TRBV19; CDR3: CASPRTGGSYNSPLHF; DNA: TGTGCCAGCCCCCGGACAGGGGGTTCCTATAATTCACCCCTCCACTTT
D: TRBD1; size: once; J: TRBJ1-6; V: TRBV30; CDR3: CAWRRDRENSPLHF; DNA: TGTGCCTGGCGCCGGGACAGGGAAAATTCACCCCTCCACTTT
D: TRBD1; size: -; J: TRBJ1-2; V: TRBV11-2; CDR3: CASSGGQGAEYGYTF; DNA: TGTGCCAGCAGCGGTGGACAGGGGGCAGAGTATGGCTACACCTTC
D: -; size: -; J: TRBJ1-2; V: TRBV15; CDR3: CATSSRDSTRDGYTF; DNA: TGTGCCACCAGCAGTAGAGATAGCACCCGCGATGGCTACACCTTC
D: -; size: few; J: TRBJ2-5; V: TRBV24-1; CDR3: CATSARGAGETQYF; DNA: TGTGCCACCAGTGCCCGTGGGGCAGGAGAGACCCAGTACTTC
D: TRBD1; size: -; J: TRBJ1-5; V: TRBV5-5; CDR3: CASSPDRGENQPQHF; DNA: TGTGCCAGCAGCCCCGACAGGGGAGAGAATCAGCCCCAGCATTTT
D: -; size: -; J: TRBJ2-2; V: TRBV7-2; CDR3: CASSFGGSNTGELFF; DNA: TGTGCCAGCAGCTTTGGGGGCTCTAACACCGGGGAGCTGTTTTTT
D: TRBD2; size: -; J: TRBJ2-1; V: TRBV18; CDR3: CASSPGTSGKGNEQFF; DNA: TGTGCCAGCTCACCAGGGACTAGCGGGAAGGGCAATGAGCAGTTCTTC
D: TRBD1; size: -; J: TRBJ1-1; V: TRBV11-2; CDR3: CASSLQDRAGSFF; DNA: TGTGCCAGCAGCTTACAGGACAGGGCCGGGTCTTTCTTT
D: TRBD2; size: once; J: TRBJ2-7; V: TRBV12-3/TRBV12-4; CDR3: CASRGGTNYEQYF; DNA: TGTGCCAGCAGGGGCGGGACTAACTACGAGCAGTACTTC
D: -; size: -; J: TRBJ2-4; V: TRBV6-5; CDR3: CASRPTTGAKNIQYF; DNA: TGTGCCAGCAGACCAACCACAGGAGCCAAAAACATTCAGTACTTC
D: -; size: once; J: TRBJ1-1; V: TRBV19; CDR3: CASVFGGLTEAFF; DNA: TGTGCCAGTGTCTTCGGAGGGTTAACTGAAGCTTTCTTT
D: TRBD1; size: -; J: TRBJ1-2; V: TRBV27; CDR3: CASRGTEGYTF; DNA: TGTGCCAGCAGGGGGACAGAAGGCTACACCTTC
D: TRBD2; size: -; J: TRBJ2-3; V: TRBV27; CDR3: CASNSEASGSSDTQYF; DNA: TGTGCCAGCAACTCCGAGGCTAGCGGGAGCTCAGATACGCAGTATTTT
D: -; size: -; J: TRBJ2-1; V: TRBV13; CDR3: CASSLVGSESYNEQFF; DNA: TGTGCCAGCAGCTTAGTCGGTAGCGAGTCCTACAATGAGCAGTTCTTC
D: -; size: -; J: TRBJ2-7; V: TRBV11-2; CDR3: CASSLPSDSYEQYF; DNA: TGTGCCAGCAGCCTCCCTAGCGATTCCTACGAGCAGTACTTC
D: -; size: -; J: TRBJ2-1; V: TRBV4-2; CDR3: CASSQATVSSYNEQFF; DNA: TGTGCCAGCAGCCAAGCCACGGTGAGCTCCTACAATGAGCAGTTCTTC
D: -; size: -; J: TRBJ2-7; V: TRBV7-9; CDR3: CASSLANSYYEQYF; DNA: TGTGCCAGCAGCTTAGCTAACAGTTACTACGAGCAGTACTTC
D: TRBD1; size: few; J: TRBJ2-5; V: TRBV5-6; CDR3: CASSFGQGPPETQYF; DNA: TGTGCCAGCAGCTTCGGACAGGGACCTCCTGAGACCCAGTACTTC
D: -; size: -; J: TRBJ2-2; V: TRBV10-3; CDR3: CAIGSGTKNTGELFF; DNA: TGTGCCATCGGCTCCGGGACAAAGAACACCGGGGAGCTGTTTTTT
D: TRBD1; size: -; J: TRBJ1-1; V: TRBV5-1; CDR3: CASSLQGAGYTEAFF; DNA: TGCGCCAGCAGCTTACAGGGGGCTGGTTATACTGAAGCTTTCTTT
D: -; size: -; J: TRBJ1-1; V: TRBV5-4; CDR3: CASSLSGGNTEAFF; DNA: TGTGCCAGCAGCTTAAGCGGAGGGAACACTGAAGCTTTCTTT
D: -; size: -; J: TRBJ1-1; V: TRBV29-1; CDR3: CSTIIGPNTEAFF; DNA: TGCAGCACAATAATTGGGCCCAACACTGAAGCTTTCTTT
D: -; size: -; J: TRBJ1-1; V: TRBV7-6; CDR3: CASSTLAGGMSEAFF; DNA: TGTGCCAGCAGCACACTGGCGGGGGGCATGTCTGAAGCTTTCTTT
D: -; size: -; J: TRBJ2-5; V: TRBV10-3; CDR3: CAISENFGETQYF; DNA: TGTGCCATCAGTGAGAACTTTGGAGAGACCCAGTACTTC
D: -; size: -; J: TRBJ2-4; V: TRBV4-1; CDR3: CASSQDAEGGLKNIQYF; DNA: TGCGCCAGCAGCCAAGATGCCGAGGGCGGACTCAAAAACATTCAGTACTTC
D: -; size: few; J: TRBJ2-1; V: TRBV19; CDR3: CASSSGGDYNEQFF; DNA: TGTGCCAGTAGTAGCGGGGGCGATTACAATGAGCAGTTCTTC
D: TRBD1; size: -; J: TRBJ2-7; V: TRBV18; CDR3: CASSPGDRGSLYEQYF; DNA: TGTGCCAGCTCACCAGGCGACAGGGGATCCCTCTACGAGCAGTACTTC
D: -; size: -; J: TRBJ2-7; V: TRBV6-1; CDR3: CASSDSIPSLQYF; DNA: TGTGCCAGCAGTGATTCGATACCTAGCTTGCAGTACTTC
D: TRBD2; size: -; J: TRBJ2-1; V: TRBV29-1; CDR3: CSGAAGTSGRATEQFF; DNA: TGCAGCGGTGCTGCGGGGACTAGCGGGAGGGCCACTGAGCAGTTCTTC
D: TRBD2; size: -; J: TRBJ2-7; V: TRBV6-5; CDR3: CASSLAGVVYEQYF; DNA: TGTGCCAGCAGTTTAGCGGGAGTGGTCTACGAGCAGTACTTC
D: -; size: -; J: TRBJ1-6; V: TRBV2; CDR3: CASSRQDYNSPLHF; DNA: TGTGCCAGCAGTAGACAGGATTATAATTCACCCCTCCACTTT
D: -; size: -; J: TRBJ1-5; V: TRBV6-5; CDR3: CASSPKGSSNQPQHF; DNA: TGTGCCAGCAGTCCTAAGGGGTCTAGCAATCAGCCCCAGCATTTT
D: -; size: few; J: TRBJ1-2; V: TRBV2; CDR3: CASSEAGGLGYGYTF; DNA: TGTGCCAGCAGTGAAGCCGGGGGTCTGGGCTATGGCTACACCTTC